One T cell receptor (beta chain) is described in this entry. The antigen remains undetermined. This specimen comes from a study of cytomegalovirus exposure and HLA in healthy donors. The PCR used 60 Vbeta and 13 Jbeta primers. Libraries were prepared by immunoSEQ multiplex PCR; TCRdb keeps only in-frame clonotypes and omits some of them. In total, the table holds 70,000 to 100,000 clones. Whole-study findings and limits: Presence/absence analyses treated sequencing depth as roughly uniform across donors.

Germline-derived CDR1 and CDR2 are SGDLS and YYNGEE. The CDR3 spans 12 residues. Unmatched junction bases numbered 2, after V lost 3 bases and J lost 6 bases. The TCR sequence derives from a girl aged 5-17 years in good health and CMV-seropositive. This sequence joins TRBV9 and TRBJ1-1, with 7 bases matching TRBD1. The sample consisted of PBMCs. The CDR3 nucleotides are TGTGCCAGCAGCGGTACAGGGGCTGAAGCTTTCTTT. It yields the protein CASSGTGAEAFF.